The next 7 T cell receptor beta chains were all read from a single sample in a study of CD8+CD57+ T cells in acquired aplastic anemia. Using genomic DNA as the template, TCR beta VDJ and CDR3 profiling was carried out. MiXCR, run by TCRdb on the reads, gives a single entry per CDR3 protein. The table has 250,000 to 300,000 distinct CDR3 sequences, approximately 55% seen once. Specimen: sorted CD4+, CD8+, or CD8+CD57+ T cells (not recorded which) from PBMCs. The source is a human donor with severe aplastic anemia or a healthy control (not recorded which).

This clonotype showed up many times. This sequence joins TRBV5-1 and TRBJ2-7; 8 bases agree with TRBD1. The CDR3 runs 16 residues. The V gene's germline CDR1 is SGHRS and CDR2 YFSETQ. V was clipped by 0 bases and J by 4 bases; unmatched bases: 9. In DNA form, the CDR3 reads TGCGCCAGCAGCTTGGCGCCAGGGGGCAAATGGTACGAGCAGTACTTC. Its translation is CASSLAPGGKWYEQYF.

In its sample, this clonotype was seen many times. The V and J genes are TRBV5-1 and TRBJ2-2; 7 bases are shared with TRBD1. Germline-derived CDR1 and CDR2 are SGHRS and YFSETQ. V lost 2 bases, J lost 1 base, and 2 bases stayed unmatched. The CDR3 has 15 amino acids. The CDR3 nucleotides read TGCGCCAGCAGCTTCGGACAGGTGAACACCGGGGAGCTGTTTTTT. Amino acid sequence: CASSFGQVNTGELFF.

J is TRBJ2-7 and V is TRBV20-1; no reliable D call. Germline CDR1 DFQATT, CDR2 SNEGSKA (reference sequence). This CDR3 has 14 amino acids. V lost 4 bases, J lost 3 bases, and 16 bases lay in between. The CDR3 loop is CSATPDGYGYEQYF. The CDR3, as DNA: TGCAGTGCTACCCCGGACGGATACGGCTACGAGCAGTACTTC.

This clonotype was recorded many times. The rearrangement joins TRBV6-5 to TRBJ1-4; a possible D gene is TRBD1 (6 bases). CDR3 length: 15 amino acids. Germline V gene lookup returns CDR1 MNHEY and CDR2 SVGAGI. The ends were cut back, 4 bases at V and 0 bases at J, with 9 bases in the middle. CDR3 amino acids: CASSSSGATNEKLFF. The CDR3 region has the DNA TGTGCCAGCAGTTCATCAGGGGCAACTAATGAAAAACTGTTTTTT.

The chain employs TRBV25-1 and TRBJ1-1; D remains ambiguous. The germline CDR1 and CDR2 sequences are MGHDK and SYGVNS. This CDR3 region has 12 residues. V lost 6 bases to trimming and J lost 11 bases, with 16 bases between them. CDR3 in DNA: TGTGCCAGCAGCGGTGCATTGGGAGCGGCTTTCTTT. It yields the protein CASSGALGAAFF.

The CDR3 sequence: CSALTGKETQYF. In DNA, the CDR3 is TGCAGTGCTTTGACCGGGAAAGAGACCCAGTACTTC. This rearrangement joins TRBV20-1 to TRBJ2-5, with a possible D match to TRBD2 (5 bases). CDR1 is DFQATT, CDR2 SNEGSKA, per germline (reference sequence). The CDR3 totals 12 residues. Between the trimmed V and J ends, which lost 5 bases and 3 bases, there was a span of 10 bases.

In this sample, this clonotype turned up many times. The chain employs TRBV30 and TRBJ2-5; no definite D call. Trimming took 0 bases from V and 4 from J, leaving 9 bases between them. Per germline, CDR1 GTSNPN and CDR2 SVGIG (reference sequence). The CDR3 loop spans 13 amino acids. CDR3 nucleotides: TGTGCCTGGAGTGTACGGGCAGCAGAGACCCAGTACTTC. This translates into CAWSVRAAETQYF.